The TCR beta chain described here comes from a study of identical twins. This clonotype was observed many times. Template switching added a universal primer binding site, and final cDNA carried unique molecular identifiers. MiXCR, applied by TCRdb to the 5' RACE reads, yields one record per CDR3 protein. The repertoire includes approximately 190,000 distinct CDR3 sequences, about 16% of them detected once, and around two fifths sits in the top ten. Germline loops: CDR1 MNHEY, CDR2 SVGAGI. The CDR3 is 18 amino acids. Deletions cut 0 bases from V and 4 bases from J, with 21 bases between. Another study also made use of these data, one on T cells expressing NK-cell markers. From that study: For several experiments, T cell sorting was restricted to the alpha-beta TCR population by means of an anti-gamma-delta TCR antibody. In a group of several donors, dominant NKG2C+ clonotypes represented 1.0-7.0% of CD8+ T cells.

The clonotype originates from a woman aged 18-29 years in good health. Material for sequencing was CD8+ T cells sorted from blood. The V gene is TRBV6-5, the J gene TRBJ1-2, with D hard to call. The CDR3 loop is CASSYSSEVRPHFYGYTF. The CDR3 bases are TGTGCCAGCAGTTACTCGAGTGAAGTGAGGCCACACTTCTATGGCTACACCTTC.